The clone carrying this T cell receptor beta chain was recorded at least ten times. All patients were treatment-naive before thyroid surgery. This entry is derived from a study of metastatic and nonmetastatic thyroid tumors. With 7 bases removed from V and 2 bases from J, the gap between germline ends came to 12 bases. This CDR3 is 14 amino acids long. CDR1 is SGDLS, CDR2 YYNGEE, per germline. Source study methods: Differences in CDR3 between clinicopathological groups were drawn on to build a classifier intended to discriminate distant-metastatic papillary thyroid cancer patients. TCRdb re-processed the PCR reads through MiXCR. For this entry, the V and J calls and clone size follow TCRdb and not the study's own pipeline. The sample has tens of thousands of clones; 17% are singletons.

Sequenced input: tumor tissue. This rearrangement joins TRBV9 to TRBJ2-2; unclear D gene. The source is a female donor with papillary thyroid cancer or a benign thyroid nodule (not recorded which). Some clones in this sample may be carry-over from other donors' samples. CDR3 DNA sequence: TGTGCCAGCTCTGGCAGGTTCAACACCGGGGAGCTGTTTTTT. Translated, it gives CASSGRFNTGELFF. The full variable domain, its missing parts supplied by reference TRBV9 and TRBJ2-2, is DSGVTQTPKHLITATGQRVTLRCSPRSGDLSVYWYQQSLDQGLQFLIQYYNGEERAKGNILERFSAQQFPDLHSELNLSSLELGDSALYFCASSGRFNTGELFFGEGSRLTVL.